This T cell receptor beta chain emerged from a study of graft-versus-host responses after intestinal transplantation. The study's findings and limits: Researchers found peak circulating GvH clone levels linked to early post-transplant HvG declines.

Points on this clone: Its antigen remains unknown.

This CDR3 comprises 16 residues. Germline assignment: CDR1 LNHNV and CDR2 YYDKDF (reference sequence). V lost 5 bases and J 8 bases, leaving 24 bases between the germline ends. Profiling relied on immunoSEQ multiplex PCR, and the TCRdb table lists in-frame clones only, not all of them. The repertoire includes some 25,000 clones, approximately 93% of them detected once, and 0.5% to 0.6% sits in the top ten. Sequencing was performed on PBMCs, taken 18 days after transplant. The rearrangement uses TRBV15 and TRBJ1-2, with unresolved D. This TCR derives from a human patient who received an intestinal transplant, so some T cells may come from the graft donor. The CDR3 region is CATSGYEARIIEGYTF. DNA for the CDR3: TGTGCCACCAGCGGGTACGAGGCGCGGATTATAGAAGGCTACACCTTC.